The clone carrying this T cell receptor (beta chain) was recorded at least ten times. This specimen belongs to a study of T-cell reconstitution after alpha-beta-depleted transplantation in children. Germline assignment: CDR1 MGHDK and CDR2 SYGVNS. V was pared by 2 bases and J by 4 bases, with 11 bases between. The CDR3 has 14 residues. Unique molecular identifiers tagged the TCRbeta library. MiXCR, run by TCRdb on the PCR reads, gives a single entry per CDR3 protein. The table has 150,000 to 200,000 distinct CDR3 sequences, just over 14% seen once; the top ten hold around 14%. The TCR originated in a human donor who donated a stem cell graft to a child with acute lymphoblastic leukemia. The chain employs TRBV25-1 and TRBJ2-5; maybe TRBD1 (6 bases). The sequences come from PBMCs from the stem cell graft donor, collected from the stem cell graft. The DNA for the CDR3 is TGTGCCAGCAGTGAACTGAGAGGGGGAGAGACCCAGTACTTC. Amino acids: CASSELRGGETQYF.